This T cell receptor (beta chain) emerged from a study of blood T cell repertoires in COVID-19. Overall study context: Sites across the United States, Italy and Spain contributed samples from acute and convalescent COVID-19. T cells, B-cell-depleted T cells, or PBMCs supplied cDNA or gDNA.

Sequencing used immunoSEQ multiplex PCR; TCRdb keeps in-frame clones, though not all of them. This sample has nearly 80,000 clones, with around 80% found just once. Germline V gene lookup returns CDR1 LGHDT and CDR2 YNNKEL (reference sequence). Trimming shortened V by 0 bases and J by 6 bases, and 5 bases separated the two germline ends. The CDR3 has 12 amino acids. V gene TRBV3-1 (or the pseudogene TRBV3-2) combines with J gene TRBJ2-5; the D is unclear. This clonotype was sampled from a man between 60 and 75 years old with active or convalescent COVID-19. The sample comprised peripheral blood. CDR3 sequence: CASSQERKTQYF. CDR3 nucleotides: TGTGCCAGCAGCCAAGAGAGGAAGACCCAGTACTTC.